This TCR beta chain was documented in a study of T-cell reconstitution after alpha-beta-depleted transplantation in children. For TCRbeta, the library was prepared with unique molecular identifiers. MiXCR was run by TCRdb on the PCR reads, yielding one entry per CDR3 protein. The sample lists more than 60,000 distinct CDR3 sequences, roughly 6.6% seen once, with around 2.6% in the top ten. Per germline, CDR1 SGHRS and CDR2 YFSETQ. This CDR3 spans 14 amino acids. With 4 bases clipped from V and 7 bases from J, the junction kept 5 bases outside the gene matches. This clonotype was observed many times. The clonotype comes from a human donor who donated a stem cell graft to a child with acute lymphoblastic leukemia. The specimen was PBMCs from the stem cell graft donor, collected from the stem cell graft. This chain links TRBV5-1 with TRBJ1-6; 7 bases align to TRBD1. Here the CDR3 reads CASSGRGPNSPLHF. The CDR3 nucleotides are TGCGCCAGCAGCGGAAGGGGGCCGAATTCACCCCTCCACTTT. Based on the CDR3 plus reference TRBV5-1 and TRBJ1-6, the full variable domain is KAGVTQTPRYLIKTRGQQVTLSCSPISGHRSVSWYQQTPGQGLQFLFEYFSETQRNKGNFPGRFSGRQFSNSRSEMNVSTLELGDSALYLCASSGRGPNSPLHFGNGTRLTVT.